This record looks at one T cell receptor beta chain sequence and its context. The sample originates from a study of blood T cell repertoires in COVID-19. Generated by immunoSEQ multiplex PCR, the TCRdb table keeps only in-frame clones and is missing some. The sample gives about 84,000 clones, 75% to 85% of which show up once; roughly 29% is in the top ten. The length of the CDR3 is 13 residues. The V gene lost 4 bases and the J gene lost 4 bases, with 11 bases spanning the gap. Germline-derived CDR1 and CDR2 are SGDLS and YYNGEE. The TCR sequence derives from a woman aged 80 or over with acute or convalescent COVID-19. The chain links TRBV9 to TRBJ1-1, with D possibly TRBD1 on 6 matching bases. Sequenced input: peripheral blood. CDR3 sequence: CASSTQGSTEAFF. In DNA, the CDR3 is TGTGCCAGCAGCACACAGGGTTCCACTGAAGCTTTCTTT. The full variable domain, rest sourced from reference TRBV9 and TRBJ1-1, is DSGVTQTPKHLITATGQRVTLRCSPRSGDLSVYWYQQSLDQGLQFLIQYYNGEERAKGNILERFSAQQFPDLHSELNLSSLELGDSALYFCASSTQGSTEAFFGQGTRLTVV.